This is a list of T cell receptor beta chains from one sample in a study of shared clonotypes between healthy human individuals. Assay: immunoSEQ multiplex PCR; the TCRdb copy retains only in-frame clones and omits some. The sample includes 1.4 million to 1.5 million clones, roughly 95% of them seen just once. Sequences were obtained from naive CD4+ T cells sorted from blood. The receptors come from a man aged 30 to 45 in good health. CDR3s include the opening cysteine and the closing phenylalanine or tryptophan. D genes are given only for firm matches.

V,J,D,DNA,CDR3
TRBV18,TRBJ2-1,.,TGTGCCAGCTCACCCTCAGCGGTCAGCTCCTACAATGAGCAGTTCTTC,CASSPSAVSSYNEQFF
TRBV10-3,TRBJ2-2,.,TGTGCCATCAGTGACTTGAACACCGGGGAGCTGTTTTTT,CAISDLNTGELFF
TRBV11-2,TRBJ2-1,.,TGTGCCAGCAGCTTAAGATCTAGGGGGGCCGTTGAGCAGTTCTTC,CASSLRSRGAVEQFF
TRBV28,TRBJ1-3,.,TGTGCCAGCAGTTTTGACAGGCTGGGAAACACCATATATTTT,CASSFDRLGNTIYF
TRBV28,TRBJ1-1,.,TGTGCCAGCAACGGTGGGGCGAACACTGAAGCTTTCTTT,CASNGGANTEAFF
TRBV19,TRBJ2-3,.,TGTGCCAGTAGTATTGCGGGTAAGCAGTATTTT,CASSIAGKQYF
TRBV15,TRBJ2-1,TRBD2,TGTGCCACCATCGAGGGGACTAGCGGGAGGAATGAGCAGTTCTTC,CATIEGTSGRNEQFF
TRBV5-1,TRBJ1-3,.,TGCGCCAGCAGCTTACCCGGACCAAACTCTGGAAACACCATATATTTT,CASSLPGPNSGNTIYF
TRBV5-4,TRBJ2-7,TRBD1,TGTGCCAGCAGCCACGACAGGGATCGGGGCGAGCAGTACTTC,CASSHDRDRGEQYF
TRBV28,TRBJ1-5,.,TGTGCCAGCGGACTAACAGGGAGCAATCAGCCCCAGCATTTT,CASGLTGSNQPQHF
TRBV6-1,TRBJ2-7,.,TGTGCCAGCCTCCGACAGTTCTACGAGCAGTACTTC,CASLRQFYEQYF
TRBV12-5,TRBJ2-3,TRBD2,TGTGCTAGTGGTTCCAGCGGGAGGATAGATACGCAGTATTTT,CASGSSGRIDTQYF
TRBV5-4,TRBJ1-1,.,TGTGCCAGCAGCTTGGTGAACACTGAAGCTTTCTTT,CASSLVNTEAFF
TRBV5-1,TRBJ2-7,TRBD1,TGCGCCAGCAGCTCGGGGACAGGGGGTGTGTACGAGCAGTACTTC,CASSSGTGGVYEQYF
TRBV30,TRBJ1-5,TRBD1,TGTGCCTGGAGTGCGGGACAGGTAAATCAGCCCCAGCATTTT,CAWSAGQVNQPQHF
TRBV10-1,TRBJ2-1,.,TGCGCCAGCAGTGAGATCGGGAGAACAAATGAGCAGTTCTTC,CASSEIGRTNEQFF
TRBV30,TRBJ2-7,TRBD2,TGTGCCTGGAGTGTAAAGTTTTCGGAGACTAGCGCCTACGAGCAGTACTTC,CAWSVKFSETSAYEQYF
TRBV28,TRBJ2-7,.,TGTGCCAGCTCCGAACTTGCCTTCTACGAGCAGTACTTC,CASSELAFYEQYF